The following is a T cell receptor beta chain sequence with its context. V lost 4 bases, J lost 1 base, and 12 bases lay in between. Germline CDR1 and CDR2: SGHKS and YYEKEE (reference sequence). The length of the CDR3 is 14 residues. This entry is derived from a study of blood T cell repertoires in COVID-19. Enrolled through a virtual design, the participants were between roughly 18 and 100 years of age and came from about two dozen US areas. Here immunoSEQ multiplex PCR was the method, and the copy in TCRdb shows in-frame clones only, minus some. The table includes approximately 210,000 clones, around 92% detected once.

V gene TRBV5-5 combines with J gene TRBJ2-7, with a possible D match to TRBD1 (6 bases). The sequence was obtained from a woman aged 18-29 years who had recovered from COVID-19. Sequencing was carried out using PBMCs or T cells enriched from blood (not recorded which). The CDR3 nucleotides read TGTGCCAGCAGCGTAGAACAGGGATCCTACGAGCAGTACTTC. Its protein product is CASSVEQGSYEQYF.